This TCR beta chain was identified in a study of T cells in Graves' hyperthyroidism and ophthalmopathy. Regarding the study as a whole: Blood held most thyroid clonotypes expanded above 0.001 frequency.

Regions amplified from RNA transcripts were the TCR beta CDR3 regions. During a first-round RT-PCR of the TCR CDR3, the HTBI primer set was used. Using its own MiXCR run on the multiplex PCR reads, TCRdb lists one record per CDR3 protein. Among approximately 210,000 distinct CDR3 sequences listed, approximately 17% were seen once. Germline V gene lookup returns CDR1 SGHAT and CDR2 FQNNGV. This CDR3 has 15 residues. With 6 bases clipped from V and 2 bases from J, the junction kept 7 bases outside the gene matches. This clonotype was observed at least ten times. Its antigen is not known. Hyperthyroidism had been newly diagnosed in patients aged 18 to 65, and its duration was under 2 months. Isolation of PBMCs was performed on 8 to 10 ml fresh peripheral blood.

J is TRBJ2-3 and V is TRBV11-2, with 8 bases fitting TRBD1. This clonotype originated in a middle-aged man with Graves' hyperthyroidism. The sample was blood. The CDR3 nucleotides read TGTGCCAGCAGTCCCGGGACAGGTGACACAGATACGCAGTATTTT. This encodes CASSPGTGDTDTQYF.